These T cell receptor beta chains were read from a single sample in a study of T cell repertoires in aging, cancer and after chemotherapy. TCRdb redid the calling of the multiplex PCR reads with MiXCR, one entry per CDR3 protein. The repertoire holds about 11,000 distinct CDR3 sequences, with 25% to 30% as singletons. The sequenced sample consisted of blood. These receptors were obtained from a human donor in good health. Each CDR3 is given with its conserved first and last residue. Fields, in order: D gene, clone size, J gene, V gene, CDR3 DNA, CDR3 protein. A D gene is named only where the DNA matches it firmly. Only some rows state a clone size, as once, few, many or a class for expanded clones.

. | . | TRBJ2-1 | TRBV11-2 | TGTGCCAGCAGCTCTAGCCGACCCTACAATGAGCAGTTCTTC | CASSSSRPYNEQFF
TRBD1 | few | TRBJ1-6 | TRBV12-3/TRBV12-4 | TGTGCCAGCAGTCTAAGTGGACAGGGAAGTTCACCCCTCCACTTT | CASSLSGQGSSPLHF
TRBD2 | . | TRBJ2-1 | TRBV7-2 | TGTGCCAGCACCCGGACTAGCGGGAGTATCTCCTACAATGAGCAGTTCTTC | CASTRTSGSISYNEQFF
TRBD1 | . | TRBJ1-6 | TRBV6-5 | TGTGCCAGCAGTCTCGGACAGGGAGGTCGCTATAATTCACCCCTCCACTTT | CASSLGQGGRYNSPLHF
TRBD1 | . | TRBJ2-5 | TRBV6-4 | TGTGCCAGCAGGGACAGGGGTAGGGAGACCCAGTACTTC | CASRDRGRETQYF
. | few | TRBJ2-3 | TRBV20-1 | TGCAATCAAGGAGGCGGGTGGGCAGATACGCAGTATTTT | CNQGGGWADTQYF
. | . | TRBJ1-1 | TRBV12-3/TRBV12-4 | TGTGCCAGCACCCAGTTCAGGAGGGGGGGGGCTGAAGCTTTCTTT | CASTQFRRGGAEAFF
TRBD1 | . | TRBJ2-2 | TRBV6-5 | TGTGCCAGCAGTGGGGGACAGACTTACACCGGGGAGCTGTTTTTT | CASSGGQTYTGELFF
. | . | TRBJ1-5 | TRBV6-1 | TGTGCCAGCGCCCTACAGGGAATTAACTCGCTTCAGCCCCAGCATTTT | CASALQGINSLQPQHF
TRBD2 | . | TRBJ2-3 | TRBV7-2 | TGTGCCAGCAGCTTACTTGTGGCGGGAGCTGGAGATACGCAGTATTTT | CASSLLVAGAGDTQYF
. | . | TRBJ1-5 | TRBV28 | TGTGCCAGTGGCCTTCATCAGCCCCAGCATTTT | CASGLHQPQHF
. | . | TRBJ2-7 | TRBV7-9 | TGTGCCAGCAGCTTCCGGGGGCAAACCTACGAGCAGTACTTC | CASSFRGQTYEQYF
. | . | TRBJ2-7 | TRBV20-1 | TGCAGTGCTAGAGCGGCTGTGGGGGGTGAGCAGTACTTC | CSARAAVGGEQYF
. | few | TRBJ2-7 | TRBV6-5 | TGTGCCAGCAGTTACACCTCCGGGGCAGGCGACACTTTCGACTTGTATTGCGAGCAGTACTTC | CASSYTSGAGDTFDLYCEQYF